The 5 T cell receptor beta chains reported below all come from one sample, sequenced in a study of cytomegalovirus exposure and HLA in healthy donors. The PCR used 60 Vbeta and 13 Jbeta primers. Some clones are missing from TCRdb's copy, which holds only in-frame ones; the method was immunoSEQ multiplex PCR. The sample yields under 250,000 clones, roughly 78% seen once. Specimen: PBMCs. These receptors originate from a boy aged 5-17 years in good health and CMV-seronegative.

The chain uses TRBV11-2 and TRBJ1-2; D is possibly TRBD1 (6 bases). V was pared by 0 bases and J by 7 bases, with 12 bases between. This CDR3 region has 14 residues. The germline V gene has CDR1 SGHAT and CDR2 FQNNGV. The CDR3 DNA reads as TGTGCCAGCAGCTTAGATACAGGGCCCTGTGGCTACACCTTC. Translating it yields CASSLDTGPCGYTF.

This rearrangement joins TRBV7-8 to TRBJ2-5; TRBD2 agrees at 14 bases. The J call is uncertain, as TRBJ2-7 better fits the DNA end. Germline V gene data show CDR1 as SGHVS and CDR2 as FQNEAQ. This CDR3 is 14 amino acids long. The DNA of the CDR3 is TGTGCCAGCAGCAAGGGGACTAGCGGGAGCGAGCAGTACTTC. This gives the protein CASSKGTSGSEQYF.

This clone was counted only a few times. Within the sample, other DNA sequences also encode this same CDR3. V is TRBV5-4 and J is TRBJ2-1, with D maybe TRBD2 (6 bases). Deletions cut 2 bases from V and 3 bases from J, with 12 bases between. Germline V gene sequence: CDR1 SGHNT, CDR2 YYREEE (reference sequence). CDR3 length equals 15 residues. The CDR3 region is CASSLDAGSYNEQFF. CDR3 nucleotide sequence: TGTGCCAGCAGCTTAGATGCCGGGAGCTACAATGAGCAGTTCTTC.

In this sample, this clone turned up a few times. The chain links TRBV19 to TRBJ1-1; D gene unclear. Trimming stripped 2 bases from V and 2 bases from J, with 9 bases between. CDR3 length: 14 residues. Germline CDR1 and CDR2: LNHDA and SQIVND (reference sequence). The DNA of the CDR3 is TGTGCCAGTAGTATACCACGGGTAAACACTGAAGCTTTCTTT. Translating it yields CASSIPRVNTEAFF.

This rearrangement joins TRBV5-6 to TRBJ1-2; a possible D gene is TRBD1 (5 bases). V dropped 0 bases and J dropped 5 bases, with 8 bases sitting between them. The CDR3 runs 13 residues. The germline gives CDR1 SGHDT, CDR2 YYEEEE. CDR3 nucleotide sequence: TGTGCCAGCAGCTTGGTACAGGAATATGGCTACACCTTC. Amino acids: CASSLVQEYGYTF.